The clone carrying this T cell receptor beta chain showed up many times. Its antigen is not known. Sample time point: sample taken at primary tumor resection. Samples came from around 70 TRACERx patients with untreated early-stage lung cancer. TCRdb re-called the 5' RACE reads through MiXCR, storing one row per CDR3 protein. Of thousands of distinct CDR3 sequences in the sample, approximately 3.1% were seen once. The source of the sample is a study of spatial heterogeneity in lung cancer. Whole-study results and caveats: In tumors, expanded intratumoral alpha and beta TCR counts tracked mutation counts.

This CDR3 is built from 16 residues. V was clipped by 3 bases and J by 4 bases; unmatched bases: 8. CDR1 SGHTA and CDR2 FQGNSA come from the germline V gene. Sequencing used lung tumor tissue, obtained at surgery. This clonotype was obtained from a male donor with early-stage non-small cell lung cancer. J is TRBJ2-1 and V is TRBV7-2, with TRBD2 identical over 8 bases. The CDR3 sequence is CASSLLGGGRYNEQFF. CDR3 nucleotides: TGTGCCAGCAGCTTGCTGGGCGGGGGGAGGTACAATGAGCAGTTCTTC.